Within the sample, the clone carrying this T cell receptor (beta chain) is large (0.1 to 1%). This record belongs to a study of immune characterization of retroperitoneal liposarcoma. This CDR3 is built from 11 residues. V shed 2 bases and J shed 8 bases, with 4 bases lying between them. TCRdb itself ran the PCR reads through MiXCR, one entry per CDR3 protein. The repertoire holds over 9,500 distinct CDR3 sequences, with about 23% as singletons. This clonotype originated in a female donor with retroperitoneal liposarcoma. Material for sequencing was blood. The chain has TRBV12-3 or TRBV12-4 and TRBJ2-1; D uncertain. The CDR3 DNA reads as TGTGCCAGCAGTTTAATGTATGAGCAGTTCTTC. Protein: CASSLMYEQFF.